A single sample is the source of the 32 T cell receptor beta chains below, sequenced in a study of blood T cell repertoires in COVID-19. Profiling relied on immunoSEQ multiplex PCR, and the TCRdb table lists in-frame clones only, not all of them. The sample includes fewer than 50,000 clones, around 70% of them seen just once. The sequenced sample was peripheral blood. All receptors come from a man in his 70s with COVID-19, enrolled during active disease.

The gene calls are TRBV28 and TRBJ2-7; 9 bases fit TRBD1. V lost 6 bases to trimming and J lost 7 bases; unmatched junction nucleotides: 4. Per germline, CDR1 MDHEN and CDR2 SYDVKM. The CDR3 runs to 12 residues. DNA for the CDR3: TGTGCCAGCAGGGGGACAGGGAGAGAGCAGTACTTC. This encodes CASRGTGREQYF. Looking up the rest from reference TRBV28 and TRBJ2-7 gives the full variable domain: DVKVTQSSRYLVKRTGEKVFLECVQDMDHENMFWYRQDPGLGLRLIYFSYDVKMKEKGDIPEGYSVSREKKERFSLILESASTNQTSMYLCASRGTGREQYFGPGTRLTVT.

CDR3 residues: CASSPPGDTEAFF. CDR3 bases: TGTGCCAGCAGTCCTCCCGGGGACACTGAAGCTTTCTTT. The chain is built from TRBV27 and TRBJ1-1; D remains ambiguous. The V end lost 5 bases, the J end lost 3 bases, and 10 bases lay between the germline ends. CDR1 is MNHEY, CDR2 SMNVEV, per germline (reference sequence). CDR3 length: 13 residues.

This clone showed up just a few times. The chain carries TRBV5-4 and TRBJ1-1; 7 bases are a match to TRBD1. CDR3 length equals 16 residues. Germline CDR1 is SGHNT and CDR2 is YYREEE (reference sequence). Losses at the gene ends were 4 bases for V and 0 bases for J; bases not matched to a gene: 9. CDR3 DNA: TGTGCCAGCAGCCCGGGACAGTCCAAGGTGAACACTGAAGCTTTCTTT. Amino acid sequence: CASSPGQSKVNTEAFF.

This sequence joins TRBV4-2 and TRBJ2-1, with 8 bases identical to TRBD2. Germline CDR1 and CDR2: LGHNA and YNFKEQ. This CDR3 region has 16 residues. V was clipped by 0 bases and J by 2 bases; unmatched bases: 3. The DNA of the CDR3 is TGTGCCAGCAGCCAAGACGTAGCGGGGCCCTACAATGAGCAGTTCTTC. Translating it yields CASSQDVAGPYNEQFF.

CDR3 coding DNA: TGTGCCGCCGCTAGGTCAGATACGCAGTATTTT. Protein sequence: CAAARSDTQYF. This rearrangement joins TRBV10-3 to TRBJ2-3; no firm D call. This CDR3 region has 11 residues. Germline CDR1 reads ENHRY; CDR2 reads SYGVKD. The V end was cut by 11 bases, the J end by 4 bases, with 10 bases between.

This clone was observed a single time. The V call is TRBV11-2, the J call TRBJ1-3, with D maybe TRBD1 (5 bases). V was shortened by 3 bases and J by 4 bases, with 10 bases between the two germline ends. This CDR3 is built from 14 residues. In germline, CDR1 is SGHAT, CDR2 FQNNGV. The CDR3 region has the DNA TGTGCCAGCAGCTTCAGGGTTGAGGGAAACACCATATATTTT. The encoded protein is CASSFRVEGNTIYF.

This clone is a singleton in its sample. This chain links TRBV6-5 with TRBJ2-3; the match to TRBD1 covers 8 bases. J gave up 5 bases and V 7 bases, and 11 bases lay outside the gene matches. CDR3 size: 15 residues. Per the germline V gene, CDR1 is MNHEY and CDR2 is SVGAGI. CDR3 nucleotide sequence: TGTGCCAGCACCCCCGAGACAGGGGCCCTAGATACGCAGTATTTT. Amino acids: CASTPETGALDTQYF.

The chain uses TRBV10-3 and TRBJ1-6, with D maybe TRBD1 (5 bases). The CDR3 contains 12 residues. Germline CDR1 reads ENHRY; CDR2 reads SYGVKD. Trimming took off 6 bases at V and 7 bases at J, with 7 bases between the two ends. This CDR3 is CAIRGGNSPLHF. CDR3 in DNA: TGTGCCATCAGGGGGGGGAATTCACCCCTCCACTTT.

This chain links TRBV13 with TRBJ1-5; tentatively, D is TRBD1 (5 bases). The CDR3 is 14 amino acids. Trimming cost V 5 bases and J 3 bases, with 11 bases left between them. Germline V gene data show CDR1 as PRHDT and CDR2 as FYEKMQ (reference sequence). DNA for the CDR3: TGTGCCAGCAGCCAAGGACACCTCAATCAGCCCCAGCATTTT. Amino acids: CASSQGHLNQPQHF.

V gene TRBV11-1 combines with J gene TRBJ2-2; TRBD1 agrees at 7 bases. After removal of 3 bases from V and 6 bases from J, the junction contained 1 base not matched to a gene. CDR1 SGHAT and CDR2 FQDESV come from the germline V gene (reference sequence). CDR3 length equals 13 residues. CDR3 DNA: TGTGCCAGCAGCTTTCAGGGGGCCGGGGAGCTGTTTTTT. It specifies CASSFQGAGELFF. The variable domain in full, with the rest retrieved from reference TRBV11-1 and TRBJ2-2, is EAEVAQSPRYKITEKSQAVAFWCDPISGHATLYWYRQILGQGPELLVQFQDESVVDDSQLPKDRFSAERLKGVDSTLKIQPAELGDSAMYLCASSFQGAGELFFGEGSRLTVL.

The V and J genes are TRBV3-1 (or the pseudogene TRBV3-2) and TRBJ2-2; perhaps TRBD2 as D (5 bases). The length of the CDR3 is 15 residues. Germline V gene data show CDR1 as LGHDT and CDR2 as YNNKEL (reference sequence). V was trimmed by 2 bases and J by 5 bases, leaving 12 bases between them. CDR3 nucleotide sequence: TGTGCCAGCAGCCAACTAGCAATTAGGACCGGGGAGCTGTTTTTT. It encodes CASSQLAIRTGELFF.

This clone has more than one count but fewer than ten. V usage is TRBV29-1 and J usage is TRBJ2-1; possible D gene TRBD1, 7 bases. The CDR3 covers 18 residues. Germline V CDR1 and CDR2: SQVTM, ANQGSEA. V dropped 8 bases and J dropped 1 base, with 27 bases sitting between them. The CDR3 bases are TGCAGCCTAAAGGGGGCCGCTAGCGCTGCCTTATCCTACAATGAGCAGTTCTTC. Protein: CSLKGAASAALSYNEQFF.

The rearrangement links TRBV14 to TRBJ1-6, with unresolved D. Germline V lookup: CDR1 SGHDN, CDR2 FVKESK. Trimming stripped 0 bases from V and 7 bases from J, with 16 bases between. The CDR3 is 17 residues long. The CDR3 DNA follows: TGTGCCAGCAGCCAAGATCAAACCACCACTTCGAATTCACCCCTCCACTTT. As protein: CASSQDQTTTSNSPLHF. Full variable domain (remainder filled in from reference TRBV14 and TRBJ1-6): EAGVTQFPSHSVIEKGQTVTLRCDPISGHDNLYWYRRVMGKEIKFLLHFVKESKQDESGMPNNRFLAERTGGTYSTLKVQPAELEDSGVYFCASSQDQTTTSNSPLHFGNGTRLTVT.

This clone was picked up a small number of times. Here the CDR3 DNA reads TGTGCCAGCAGCGTTAATCACAAGTATGGCTACACCTTC. Translating gives CASSVNHKYGYTF. The chain links TRBV9 to TRBJ1-2; D not certain. CDR1 and CDR2 (germline): SGDLS, YYNGEE. The V gene lost 2 bases and the J gene lost 5 bases, with 10 bases spanning the gap. The CDR3 length is 13 residues. The whole variable domain, filled in from reference TRBV9 and TRBJ1-2, reads DSGVTQTPKHLITATGQRVTLRCSPRSGDLSVYWYQQSLDQGLQFLIQYYNGEERAKGNILERFSAQQFPDLHSELNLSSLELGDSALYFCASSVNHKYGYTFGSGTRLTVV.

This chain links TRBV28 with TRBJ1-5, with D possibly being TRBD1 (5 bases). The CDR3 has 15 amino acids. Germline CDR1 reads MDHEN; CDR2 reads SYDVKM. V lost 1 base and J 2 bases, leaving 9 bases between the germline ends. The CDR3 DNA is TGTGCCAGCAGTTTATATTGGGGGGGCAATCAGCCCCAGCATTTT. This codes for CASSLYWGGNQPQHF.

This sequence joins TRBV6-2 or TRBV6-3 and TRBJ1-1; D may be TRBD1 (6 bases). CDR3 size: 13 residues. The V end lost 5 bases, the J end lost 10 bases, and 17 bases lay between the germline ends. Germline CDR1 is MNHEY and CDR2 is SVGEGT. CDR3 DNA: TGTGCCAGCAGTCTGGACAGCCTAAGTTCAGCTTTCTTT. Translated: CASSLDSLSSAFF.

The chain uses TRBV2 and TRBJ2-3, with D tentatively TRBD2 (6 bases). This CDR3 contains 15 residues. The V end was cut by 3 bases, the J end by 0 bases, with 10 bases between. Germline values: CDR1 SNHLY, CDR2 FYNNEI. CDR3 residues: CASSDVRGSTDTQYF. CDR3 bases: TGTGCCAGCAGTGACGTCCGGGGGAGCACAGATACGCAGTATTTT.

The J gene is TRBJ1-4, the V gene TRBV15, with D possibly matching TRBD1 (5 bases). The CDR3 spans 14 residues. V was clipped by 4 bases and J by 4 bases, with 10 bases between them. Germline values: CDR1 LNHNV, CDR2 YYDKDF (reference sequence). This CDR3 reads CATSKGIINEKLFF. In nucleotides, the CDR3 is TGTGCCACCAGCAAGGGGATTATTAATGAAAAACTGTTTTTT.

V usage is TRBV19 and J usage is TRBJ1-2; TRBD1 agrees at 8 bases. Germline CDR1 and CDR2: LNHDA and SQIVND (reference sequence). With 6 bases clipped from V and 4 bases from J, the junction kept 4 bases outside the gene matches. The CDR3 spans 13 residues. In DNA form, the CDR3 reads TGTGCCAGTAGGGGAACAGGGGGCTATGGCTACACCTTC. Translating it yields CASRGTGGYGYTF.

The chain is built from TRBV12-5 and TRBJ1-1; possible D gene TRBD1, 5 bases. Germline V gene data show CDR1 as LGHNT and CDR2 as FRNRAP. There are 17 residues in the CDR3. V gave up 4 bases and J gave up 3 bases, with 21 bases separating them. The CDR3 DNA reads TGTGCTAGTGGTTCTAGAGGACACAAGACCCTCTACACTGAAGCTTTCTTT. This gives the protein CASGSRGHKTLYTEAFF.

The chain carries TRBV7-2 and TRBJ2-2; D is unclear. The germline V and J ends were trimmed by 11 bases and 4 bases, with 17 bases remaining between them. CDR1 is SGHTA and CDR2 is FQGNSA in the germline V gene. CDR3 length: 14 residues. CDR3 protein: CAARMSVLTGELFF. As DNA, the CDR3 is TGTGCCGCCCGGATGAGCGTACTCACCGGGGAGCTGTTTTTT.

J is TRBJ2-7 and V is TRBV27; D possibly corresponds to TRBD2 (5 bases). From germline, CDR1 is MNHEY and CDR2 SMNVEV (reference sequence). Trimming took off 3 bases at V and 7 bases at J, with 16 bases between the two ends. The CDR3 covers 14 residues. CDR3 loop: CASSFSLDGREQYF. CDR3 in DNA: TGTGCCAGCAGTTTTAGTCTTGATGGGAGAGAGCAGTACTTC.

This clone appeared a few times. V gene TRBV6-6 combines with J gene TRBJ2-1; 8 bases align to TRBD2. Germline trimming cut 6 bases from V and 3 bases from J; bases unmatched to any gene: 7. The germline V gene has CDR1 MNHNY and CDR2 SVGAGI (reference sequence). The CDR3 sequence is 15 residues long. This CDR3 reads CASSRPGGLYNEQFF. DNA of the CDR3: TGTGCCAGCAGCCGGCCGGGGGGGCTCTACAATGAGCAGTTCTTC.

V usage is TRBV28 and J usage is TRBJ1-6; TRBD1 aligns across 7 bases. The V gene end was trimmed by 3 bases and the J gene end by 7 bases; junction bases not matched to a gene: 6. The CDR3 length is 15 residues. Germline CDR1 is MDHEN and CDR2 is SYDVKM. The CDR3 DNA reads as TGTGCCAGCAGTTTGAGTGGCAGGGGGAATTCACCCCTCCACTTT. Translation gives CASSLSGRGNSPLHF.

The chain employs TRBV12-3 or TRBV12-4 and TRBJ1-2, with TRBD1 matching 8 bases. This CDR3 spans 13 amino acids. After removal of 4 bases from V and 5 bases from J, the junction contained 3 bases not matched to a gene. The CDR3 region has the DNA TGTGCCAGCAGTTCACAGGGGGGTTATGGCTACACCTTC. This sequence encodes CASSSQGGYGYTF.

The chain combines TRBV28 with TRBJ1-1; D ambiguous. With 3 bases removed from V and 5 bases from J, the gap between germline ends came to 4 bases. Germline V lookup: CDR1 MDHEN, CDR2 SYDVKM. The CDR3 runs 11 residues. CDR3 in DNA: TGTGCCAGCAGTTTCTATACTGAAGCTTTCTTT. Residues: CASSFYTEAFF. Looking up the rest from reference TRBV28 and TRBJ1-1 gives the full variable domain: DVKVTQSSRYLVKRTGEKVFLECVQDMDHENMFWYRQDPGLGLRLIYFSYDVKMKEKGDIPEGYSVSREKKERFSLILESASTNQTSMYLCASSFYTEAFFGQGTRLTVV.

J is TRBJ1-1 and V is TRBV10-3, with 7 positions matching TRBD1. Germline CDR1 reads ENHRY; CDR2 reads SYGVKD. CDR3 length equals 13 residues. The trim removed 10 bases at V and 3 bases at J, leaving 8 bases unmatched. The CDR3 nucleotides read TGTGCCACCGCCGACAGGGTGGACACTGAAGCTTTCTTT. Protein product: CATADRVDTEAFF.

This chain's CDR3 is CASSRRDRPSHEQYF. The CDR3 nucleotides are TGTGCCAGCAGCCGACGGGACAGGCCATCCCACGAGCAGTACTTC. The genes are TRBV5-4 and TRBJ2-7, with 8 bases fitting TRBD1. From germline, CDR1 is SGHNT and CDR2 YYREEE (reference sequence). V lost 4 bases and J lost 5; bases outside the gene matches: 11. The CDR3 extends over 15 amino acids.

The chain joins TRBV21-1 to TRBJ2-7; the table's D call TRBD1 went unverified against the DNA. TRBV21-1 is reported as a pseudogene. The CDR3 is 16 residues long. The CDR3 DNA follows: TGTGCCAGCAGCAAAGCGGGCAGGCAAAGCTCCTACGAGCAGTACTTC. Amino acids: CASSKAGRQSSYEQYF.

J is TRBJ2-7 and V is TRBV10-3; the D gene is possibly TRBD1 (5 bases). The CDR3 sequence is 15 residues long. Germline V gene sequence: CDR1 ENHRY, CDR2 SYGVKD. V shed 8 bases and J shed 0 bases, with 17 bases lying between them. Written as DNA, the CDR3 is TGTGCCATCTGGGCAGGGTCCGAATCCTCCTACGAGCAGTACTTC. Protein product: CAIWAGSESSYEQYF.

CDR3 DNA sequence: TGCGCCAGCAGCCAAGTCTTTTCGGACACCGGGGAGCTGTTTTTT. It encodes CASSQVFSDTGELFF. V usage is TRBV5-1 and J usage is TRBJ2-2; D is uncertain. V was pared by 4 bases and J by 3 bases, with 13 bases between. This CDR3 contains 15 residues. Germline V gene data show CDR1 as SGHRS and CDR2 as YFSETQ.

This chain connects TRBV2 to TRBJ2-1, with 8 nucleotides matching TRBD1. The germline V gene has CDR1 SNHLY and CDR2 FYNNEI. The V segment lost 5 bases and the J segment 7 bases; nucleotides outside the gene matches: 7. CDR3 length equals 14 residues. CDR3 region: CASSQDRAGNEQFF. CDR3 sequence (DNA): TGTGCCAGCAGTCAGGACAGGGCCGGTAATGAGCAGTTCTTC.